This entry describes one T cell receptor beta chain. Generated by immunoSEQ multiplex PCR, the TCRdb table keeps only in-frame clones and is missing some. The sample lists approximately 79,000 clones; less than 90% were seen once. These data belong to a study of blood T cell repertoires in COVID-19. This CDR3 comprises 15 residues. The germline CDR1 and CDR2 sequences are SGHTA and FQGNSA. V shed 7 bases, J shed 1 base, and the junction held 5 bases outside the gene matches. This clonotype was obtained from a man aged 50 or older with COVID-19, enrolled during active disease. Source material: peripheral blood. V and J are TRBV7-2 and TRBJ2-2; 8 bases are a match to TRBD2. CDR3 nucleotides: TGTGCCAGCATCGAGACTAGCGTGAACACCGGGGAGCTGTTTTTT. This sequence encodes CASIETSVNTGELFF.